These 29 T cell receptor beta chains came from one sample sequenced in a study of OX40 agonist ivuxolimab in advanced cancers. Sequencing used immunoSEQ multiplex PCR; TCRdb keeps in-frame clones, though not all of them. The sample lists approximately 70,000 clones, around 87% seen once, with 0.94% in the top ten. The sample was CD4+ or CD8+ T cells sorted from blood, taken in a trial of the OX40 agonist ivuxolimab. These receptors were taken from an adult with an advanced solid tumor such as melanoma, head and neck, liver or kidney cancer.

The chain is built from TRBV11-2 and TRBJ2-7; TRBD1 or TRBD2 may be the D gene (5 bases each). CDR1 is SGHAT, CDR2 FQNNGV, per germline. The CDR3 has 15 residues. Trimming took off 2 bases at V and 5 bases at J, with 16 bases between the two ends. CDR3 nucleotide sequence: TGTGCCAGCAGCTTACTCCGGGGCAGGAGTCACGAGCAGTACTTC. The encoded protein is CASSLLRGRSHEQYF.

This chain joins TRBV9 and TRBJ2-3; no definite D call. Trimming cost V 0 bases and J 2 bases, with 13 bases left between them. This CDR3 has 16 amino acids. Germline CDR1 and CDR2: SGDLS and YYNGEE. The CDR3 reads CASSVGVSAFTDTQYF. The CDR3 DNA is TGTGCCAGCAGCGTAGGGGTCTCCGCGTTCACAGATACGCAGTATTTT.

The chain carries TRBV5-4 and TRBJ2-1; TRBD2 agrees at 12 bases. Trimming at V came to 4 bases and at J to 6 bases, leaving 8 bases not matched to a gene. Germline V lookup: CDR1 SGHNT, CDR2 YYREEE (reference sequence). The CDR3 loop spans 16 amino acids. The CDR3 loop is CASSAQLAGGPNEQFF. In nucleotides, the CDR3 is TGTGCCAGCAGCGCACAACTAGCGGGGGGCCCCAATGAGCAGTTCTTC.

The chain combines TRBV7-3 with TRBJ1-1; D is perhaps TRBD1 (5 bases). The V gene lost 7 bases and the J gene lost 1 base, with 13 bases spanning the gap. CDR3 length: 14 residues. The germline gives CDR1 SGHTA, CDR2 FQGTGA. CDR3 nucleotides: TGTGCCAGCACCCCGGGGGACTCGAACACTGAAGCTTTCTTT. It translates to CASTPGDSNTEAFF.

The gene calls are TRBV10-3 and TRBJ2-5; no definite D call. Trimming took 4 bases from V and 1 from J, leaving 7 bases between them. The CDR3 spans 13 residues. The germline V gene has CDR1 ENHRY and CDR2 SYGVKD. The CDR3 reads CAISVQSQETQYF. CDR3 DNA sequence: TGTGCCATCAGTGTACAGTCCCAAGAGACCCAGTACTTC.

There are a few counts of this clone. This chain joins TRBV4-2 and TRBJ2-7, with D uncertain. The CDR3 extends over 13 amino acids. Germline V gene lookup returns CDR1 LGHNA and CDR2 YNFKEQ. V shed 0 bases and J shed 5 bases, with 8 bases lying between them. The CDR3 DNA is TGTGCCAGCAGCCAAGATAACCGAAACGAGCAGTACTTC. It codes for CASSQDNRNEQYF.

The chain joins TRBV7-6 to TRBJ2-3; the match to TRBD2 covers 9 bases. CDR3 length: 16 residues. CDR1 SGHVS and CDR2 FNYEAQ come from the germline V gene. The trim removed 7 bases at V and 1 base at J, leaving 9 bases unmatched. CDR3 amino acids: CASTPSLAGGTDTQYF. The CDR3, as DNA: TGTGCCAGCACCCCGAGCTTAGCGGGGGGCACAGATACGCAGTATTTT.

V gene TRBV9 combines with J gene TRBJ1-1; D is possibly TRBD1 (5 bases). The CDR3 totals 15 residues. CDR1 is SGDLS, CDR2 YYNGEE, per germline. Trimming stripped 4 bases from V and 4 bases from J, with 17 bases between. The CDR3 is CASSPRGRLGTEAFF. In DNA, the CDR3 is TGTGCCAGCAGCCCGAGGGGCAGGCTCGGCACTGAAGCTTTCTTT.

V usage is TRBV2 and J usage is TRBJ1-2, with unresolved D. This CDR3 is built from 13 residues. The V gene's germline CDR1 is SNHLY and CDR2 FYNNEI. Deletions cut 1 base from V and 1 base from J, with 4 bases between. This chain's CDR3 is CASSEEINYGYTF. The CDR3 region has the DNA TGTGCCAGCAGTGAAGAGATTAACTATGGCTACACCTTC.

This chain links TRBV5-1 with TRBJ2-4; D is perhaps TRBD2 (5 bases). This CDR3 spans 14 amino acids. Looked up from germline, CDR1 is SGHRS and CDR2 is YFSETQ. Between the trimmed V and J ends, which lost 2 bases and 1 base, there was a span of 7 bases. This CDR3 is CASSFGGAKNIQYF. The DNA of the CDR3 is TGCGCCAGCAGCTTTGGCGGGGCCAAAAACATTCAGTACTTC.

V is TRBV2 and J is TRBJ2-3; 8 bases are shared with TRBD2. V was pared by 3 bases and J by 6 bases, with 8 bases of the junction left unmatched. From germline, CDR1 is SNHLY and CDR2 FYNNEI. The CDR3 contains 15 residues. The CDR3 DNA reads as TGTGCCAGCAGTGAGCAAGCGGGAGCTGCGGATACGCAGTATTTT. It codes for CASSEQAGAADTQYF.

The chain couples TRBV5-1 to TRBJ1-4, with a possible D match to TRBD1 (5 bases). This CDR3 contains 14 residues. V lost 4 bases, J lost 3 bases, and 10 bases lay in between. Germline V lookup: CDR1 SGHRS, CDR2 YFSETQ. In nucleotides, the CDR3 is TGCGCCAGCAGCCTCCGGGACTCTAATGAAAAACTGTTTTTT. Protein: CASSLRDSNEKLFF.

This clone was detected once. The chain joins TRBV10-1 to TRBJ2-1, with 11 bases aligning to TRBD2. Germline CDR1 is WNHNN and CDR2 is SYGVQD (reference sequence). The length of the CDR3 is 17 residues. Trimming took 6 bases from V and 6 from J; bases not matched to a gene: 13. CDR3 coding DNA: TGCGCCAGCAGCCCCGGGACTAGCGGTTTGTCAGGCAATGAGCAGTTCTTC. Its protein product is CASSPGTSGLSGNEQFF.

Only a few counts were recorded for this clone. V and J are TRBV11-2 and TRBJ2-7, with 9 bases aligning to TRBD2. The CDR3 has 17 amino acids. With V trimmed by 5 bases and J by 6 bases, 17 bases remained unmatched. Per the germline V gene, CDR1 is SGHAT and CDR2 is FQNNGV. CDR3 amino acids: CASSPHRTVAGVPEQYF. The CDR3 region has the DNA TGTGCCAGCAGCCCCCATCGAACGGTAGCGGGAGTACCCGAGCAGTACTTC. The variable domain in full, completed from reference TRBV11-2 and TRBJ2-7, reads EAGVAQSPRYKIIEKRQSVAFWCNPISGHATLYWYQQILGQGPKLLIQFQNNGVVDDSQLPKDRFSAERLKGVDSTLKIQPAKLEDSAVYLCASSPHRTVAGVPEQYFGPGTRLTVT.

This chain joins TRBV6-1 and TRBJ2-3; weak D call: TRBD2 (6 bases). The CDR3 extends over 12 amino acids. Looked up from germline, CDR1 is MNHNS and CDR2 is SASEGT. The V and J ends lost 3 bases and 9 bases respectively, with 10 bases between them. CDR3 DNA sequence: TGTGCCAGCAGTGAGGGGGGTGTGACGCAGTATTTT. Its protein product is CASSEGGVTQYF.

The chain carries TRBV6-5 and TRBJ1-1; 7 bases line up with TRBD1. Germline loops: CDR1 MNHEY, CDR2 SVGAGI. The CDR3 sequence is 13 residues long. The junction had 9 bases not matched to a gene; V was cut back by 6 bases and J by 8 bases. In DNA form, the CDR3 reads TGTGCCAGCAGCCGGAAACAGGGGCGGGAAGCTTTCTTT. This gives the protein CASSRKQGREAFF.

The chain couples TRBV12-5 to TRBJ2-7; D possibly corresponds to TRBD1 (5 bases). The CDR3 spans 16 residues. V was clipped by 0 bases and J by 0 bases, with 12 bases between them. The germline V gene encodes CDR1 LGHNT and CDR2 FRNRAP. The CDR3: CASGLVGDSHSYEQYF. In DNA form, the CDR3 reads TGTGCTAGTGGTTTGGTAGGTGACAGTCACTCCTACGAGCAGTACTTC.

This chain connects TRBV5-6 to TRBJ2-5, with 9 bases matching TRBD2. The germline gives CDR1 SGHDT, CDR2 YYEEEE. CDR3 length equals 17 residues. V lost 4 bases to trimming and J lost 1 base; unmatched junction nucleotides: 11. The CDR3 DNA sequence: TGTGCCAGCAGCCGGGCTGGCGGGGGGGCCTCCCAAGAGACCCAGTACTTC. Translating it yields CASSRAGGGASQETQYF.

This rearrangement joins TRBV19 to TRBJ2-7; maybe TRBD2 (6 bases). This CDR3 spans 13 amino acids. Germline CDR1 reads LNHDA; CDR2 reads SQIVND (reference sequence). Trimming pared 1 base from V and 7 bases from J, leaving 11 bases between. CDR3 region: CASSIGGGEEQYF. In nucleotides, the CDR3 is TGTGCCAGTAGTATAGGGGGCGGGGAAGAGCAGTACTTC.

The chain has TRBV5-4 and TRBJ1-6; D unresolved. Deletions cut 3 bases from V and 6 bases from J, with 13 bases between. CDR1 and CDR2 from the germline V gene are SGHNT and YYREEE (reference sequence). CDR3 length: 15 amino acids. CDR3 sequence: CASSSLNRINSPLHF. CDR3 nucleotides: TGTGCCAGCAGCTCCTTGAACCGGATTAATTCACCCCTCCACTTT.

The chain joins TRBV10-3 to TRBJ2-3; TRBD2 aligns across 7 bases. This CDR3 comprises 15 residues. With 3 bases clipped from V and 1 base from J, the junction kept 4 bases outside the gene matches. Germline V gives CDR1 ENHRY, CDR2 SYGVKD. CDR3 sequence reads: CAISEGGGGTDTQYF. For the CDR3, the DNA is TGTGCCATCAGTGAAGGCGGGGGTGGCACAGATACGCAGTATTTT.

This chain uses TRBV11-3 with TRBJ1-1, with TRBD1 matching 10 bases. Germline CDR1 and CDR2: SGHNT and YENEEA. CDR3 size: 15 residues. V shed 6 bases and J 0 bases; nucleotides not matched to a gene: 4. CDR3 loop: CASSGTGAMNTEAFF. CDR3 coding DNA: TGTGCCAGCAGTGGGACAGGGGCCATGAACACTGAAGCTTTCTTT.

The CDR3 nucleotides read TGTGCCAGTAGTCCGGGACTTATCACAGATACGCAGTATTTT. This gives the protein CASSPGLITDTQYF. This rearrangement joins TRBV19 to TRBJ2-3; a possible D gene is TRBD2 (6 bases). CDR3 length: 14 residues. From germline, CDR1 is LNHDA and CDR2 SQIVND (reference sequence). The germline V and J ends were trimmed by 5 bases and 2 bases, with 11 bases remaining between them.

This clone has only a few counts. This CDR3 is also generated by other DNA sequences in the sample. The CDR3 nucleotides are TGTGCCTGGAGTGTTGGTCTCAACACTGAAGCTTTCTTT. This encodes CAWSVGLNTEAFF. The chain carries TRBV30 and TRBJ1-1; D ambiguous. The CDR3 is 13 residues long. V lost 0 bases to trimming and J lost 2 bases, with 7 bases between them. CDR1 GTSNPN and CDR2 SVGIG come from the germline V gene (reference sequence).

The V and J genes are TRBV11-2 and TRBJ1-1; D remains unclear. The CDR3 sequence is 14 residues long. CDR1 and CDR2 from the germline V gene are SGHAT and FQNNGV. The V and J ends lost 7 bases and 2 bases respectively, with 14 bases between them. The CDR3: CASNRILENTEAFF. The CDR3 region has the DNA TGTGCCAGCAACCGTATATTGGAAAACACTGAAGCTTTCTTT.

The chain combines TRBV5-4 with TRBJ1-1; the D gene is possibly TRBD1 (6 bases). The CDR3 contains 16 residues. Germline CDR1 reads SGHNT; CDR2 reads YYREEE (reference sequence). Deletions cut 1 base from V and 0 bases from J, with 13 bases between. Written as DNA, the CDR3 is TGTGCCAGCAGCTTGAGCCCGGGACAATTGAACACTGAAGCTTTCTTT. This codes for CASSLSPGQLNTEAFF.

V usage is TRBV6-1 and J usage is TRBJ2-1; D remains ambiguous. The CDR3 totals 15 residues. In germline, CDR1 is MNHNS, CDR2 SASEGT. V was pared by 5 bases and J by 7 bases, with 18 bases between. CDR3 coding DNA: TGTGCCAGCAGTCCCACAATGGCCCCTGTTAATGAGCAGTTCTTC. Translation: CASSPTMAPVNEQFF.

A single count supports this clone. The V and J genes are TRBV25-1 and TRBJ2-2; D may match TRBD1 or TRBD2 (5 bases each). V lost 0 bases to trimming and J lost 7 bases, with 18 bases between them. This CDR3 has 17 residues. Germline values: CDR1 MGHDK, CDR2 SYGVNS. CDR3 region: CASSEYRGDSAGGELFF. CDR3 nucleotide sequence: TGTGCCAGCAGTGAATACAGAGGGGATAGTGCGGGCGGGGAGCTGTTTTTT. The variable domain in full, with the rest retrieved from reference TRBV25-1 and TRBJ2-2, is EADIYQTPRYLVIGTGKKITLECSQTMGHDKMYWYQQDPGMELHLIHYSYGVNSTEKGDLSSESTVSRIRTEHFPLTLESARPSHTSQYLCASSEYRGDSAGGELFFGEGSRLTVL.

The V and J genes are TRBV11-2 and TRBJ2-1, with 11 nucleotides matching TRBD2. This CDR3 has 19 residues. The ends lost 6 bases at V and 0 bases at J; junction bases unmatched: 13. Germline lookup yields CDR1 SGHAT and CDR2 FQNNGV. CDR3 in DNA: TGTGCCAGCAGGCCATTAGGACTAGCGGGTCTGAGCTCCTACAATGAGCAGTTCTTC. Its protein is CASRPLGLAGLSSYNEQFF.